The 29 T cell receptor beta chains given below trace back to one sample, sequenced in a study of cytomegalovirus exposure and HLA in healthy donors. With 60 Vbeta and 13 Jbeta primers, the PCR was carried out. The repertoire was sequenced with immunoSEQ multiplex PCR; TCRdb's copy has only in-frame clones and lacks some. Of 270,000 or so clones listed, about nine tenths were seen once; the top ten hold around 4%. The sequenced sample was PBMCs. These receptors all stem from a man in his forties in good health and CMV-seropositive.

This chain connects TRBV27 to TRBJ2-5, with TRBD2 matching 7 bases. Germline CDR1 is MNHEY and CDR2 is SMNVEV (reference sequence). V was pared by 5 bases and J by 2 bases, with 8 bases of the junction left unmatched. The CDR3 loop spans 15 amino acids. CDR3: CASSHRDYGQETQYF. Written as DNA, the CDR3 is TGTGCCAGCAGTCACCGGGACTACGGGCAAGAGACCCAGTACTTC.

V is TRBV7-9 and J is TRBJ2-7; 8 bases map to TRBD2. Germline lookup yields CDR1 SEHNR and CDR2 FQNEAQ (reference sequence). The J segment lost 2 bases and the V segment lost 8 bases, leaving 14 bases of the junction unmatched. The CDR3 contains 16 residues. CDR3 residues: CASSGLSGSSTYEQYF. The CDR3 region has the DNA TGTGCCAGCTCGGGACTGAGCGGGAGCTCAACCTACGAGCAGTACTTC.

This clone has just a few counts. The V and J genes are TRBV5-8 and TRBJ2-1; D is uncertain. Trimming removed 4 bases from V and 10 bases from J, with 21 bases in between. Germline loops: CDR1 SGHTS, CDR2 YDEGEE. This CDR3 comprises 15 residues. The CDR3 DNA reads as TGTGCCAGCAGCCCCGCCCGGATTCACCTCGGGGAGCAGTTCTTC. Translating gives CASSPARIHLGEQFF.

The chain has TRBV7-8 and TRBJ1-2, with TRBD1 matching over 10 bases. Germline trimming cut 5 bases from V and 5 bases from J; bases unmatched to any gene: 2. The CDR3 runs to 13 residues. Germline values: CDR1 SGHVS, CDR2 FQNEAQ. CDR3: CASSGGQGYGYTF. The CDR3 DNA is TGTGCCAGCAGCGGGGGACAGGGGTATGGCTACACCTTC.

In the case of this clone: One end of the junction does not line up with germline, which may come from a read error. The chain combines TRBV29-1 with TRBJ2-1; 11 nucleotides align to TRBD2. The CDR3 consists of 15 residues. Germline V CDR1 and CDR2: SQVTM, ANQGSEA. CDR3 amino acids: CSVGLAGTPYDEQFF. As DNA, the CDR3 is TGCAGCGTTGGACTAGCGGGAACACCCTACGATGAGCAGTTCTTC.

In DNA, the CDR3 is TGTGCCAGCAGCGTAGTTCCTAGCGGGAGTGTCAATGAGCAGTTCTTC. This encodes CASSVVPSGSVNEQFF. The chain uses TRBV9 and TRBJ2-1, with 10 bases that match TRBD2. Per germline, CDR1 SGDLS and CDR2 YYNGEE. The CDR3 has 16 amino acids. V trimming: 0 bases; J trimming: 6 bases; junction bases outside the gene matches: 6. Together with reference TRBV9 and TRBJ2-1, the CDR3 gives the full variable domain: DSGVTQTPKHLITATGQRVTLRCSPRSGDLSVYWYQQSLDQGLQFLIQYYNGEERAKGNILERFSAQQFPDLHSELNLSSLELGDSALYFCASSVVPSGSVNEQFFGPGTRLTVL.

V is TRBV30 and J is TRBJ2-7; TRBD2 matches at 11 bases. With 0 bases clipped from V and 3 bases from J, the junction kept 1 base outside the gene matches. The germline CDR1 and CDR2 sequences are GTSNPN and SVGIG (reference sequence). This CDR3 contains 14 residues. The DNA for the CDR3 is TGTGCCTGGAGTGTGGGGACTAGCGGCTACGAGCAGTACTTC. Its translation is CAWSVGTSGYEQYF.

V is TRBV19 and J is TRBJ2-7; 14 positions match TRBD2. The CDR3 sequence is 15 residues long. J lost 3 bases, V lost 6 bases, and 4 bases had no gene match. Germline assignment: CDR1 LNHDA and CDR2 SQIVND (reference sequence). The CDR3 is CASSQGTSGSYEQYF. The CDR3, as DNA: TGTGCCAGTAGCCAGGGGACTAGCGGGAGCTACGAGCAGTACTTC.

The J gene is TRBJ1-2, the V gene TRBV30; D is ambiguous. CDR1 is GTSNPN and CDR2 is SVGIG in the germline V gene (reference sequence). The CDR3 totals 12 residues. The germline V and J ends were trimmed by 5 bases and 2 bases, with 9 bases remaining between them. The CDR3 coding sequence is TGTGCCTGGGGGCGCGAGAACTATGGCTACACCTTC. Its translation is CAWGRENYGYTF.

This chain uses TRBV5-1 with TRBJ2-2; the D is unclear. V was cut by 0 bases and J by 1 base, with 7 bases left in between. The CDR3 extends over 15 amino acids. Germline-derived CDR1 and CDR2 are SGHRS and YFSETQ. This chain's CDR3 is CASSLGAVNTGELFF. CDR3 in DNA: TGCGCCAGCAGCTTGGGGGCAGTGAACACCGGGGAGCTGTTTTTT. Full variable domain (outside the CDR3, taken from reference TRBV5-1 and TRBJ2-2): KAGVTQTPRYLIKTRGQQVTLSCSPISGHRSVSWYQQTPGQGLQFLFEYFSETQRNKGNFPGRFSGRQFSNSRSEMNVSTLELGDSALYLCASSLGAVNTGELFFGEGSRLTVL.

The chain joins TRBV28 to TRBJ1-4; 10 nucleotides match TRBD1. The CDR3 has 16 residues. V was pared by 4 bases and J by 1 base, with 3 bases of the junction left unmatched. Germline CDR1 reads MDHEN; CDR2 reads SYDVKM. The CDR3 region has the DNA TGTGCCAGCAGTTCGTGGGACAGGGGAACTAATGAAAAACTGTTTTTT. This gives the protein CASSSWDRGTNEKLFF.

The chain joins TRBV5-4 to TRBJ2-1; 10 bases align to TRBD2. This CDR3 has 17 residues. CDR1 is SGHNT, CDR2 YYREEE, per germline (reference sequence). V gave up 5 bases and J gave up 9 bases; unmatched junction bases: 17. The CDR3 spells CASRREGLAGGNVEQFF. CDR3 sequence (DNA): TGTGCCAGCAGGAGAGAGGGGTTAGCGGGAGGCAACGTTGAGCAGTTCTTC. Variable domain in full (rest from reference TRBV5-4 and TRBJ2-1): ETGVTQSPTHLIKTRGQQVTLRCSSQSGHNTVSWYQQALGQGPQFIFQYYREEENGRGNFPPRFSGLQFPNYSSELNVNALELDDSALYLCASRREGLAGGNVEQFFGPGTRLTVL.

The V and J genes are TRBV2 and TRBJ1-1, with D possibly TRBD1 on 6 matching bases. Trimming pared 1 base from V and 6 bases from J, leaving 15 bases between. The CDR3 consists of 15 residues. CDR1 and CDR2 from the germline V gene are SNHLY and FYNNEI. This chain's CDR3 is CASSEGGRGFAEAFF. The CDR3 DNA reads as TGTGCCAGCAGTGAAGGGGGCAGGGGCTTTGCTGAAGCTTTCTTT. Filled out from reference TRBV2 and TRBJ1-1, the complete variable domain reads EPEVTQTPSHQVTQMGQEVILRCVPISNHLYFYWYRQILGQKVEFLVSFYNNEISEKSEIFDDQFSVERPDGSNFTLKIRSTKLEDSAMYFCASSEGGRGFAEAFFGQGTRLTVV.

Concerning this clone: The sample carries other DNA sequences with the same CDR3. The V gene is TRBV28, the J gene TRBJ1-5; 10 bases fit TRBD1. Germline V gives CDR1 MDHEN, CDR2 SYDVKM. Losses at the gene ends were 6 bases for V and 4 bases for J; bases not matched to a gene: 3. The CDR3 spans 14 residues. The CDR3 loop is CASSRTGGNQPQHF. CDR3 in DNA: TGTGCCAGCAGCCGGACAGGGGGAAATCAGCCCCAGCATTTT. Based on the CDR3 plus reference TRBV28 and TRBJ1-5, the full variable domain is DVKVTQSSRYLVKRTGEKVFLECVQDMDHENMFWYRQDPGLGLRLIYFSYDVKMKEKGDIPEGYSVSREKKERFSLILESASTNQTSMYLCASSRTGGNQPQHFGDGTRLSIL.

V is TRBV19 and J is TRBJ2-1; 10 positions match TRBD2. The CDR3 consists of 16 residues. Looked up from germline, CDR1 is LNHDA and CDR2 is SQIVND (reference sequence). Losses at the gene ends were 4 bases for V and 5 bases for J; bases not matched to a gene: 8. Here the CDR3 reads CASSSPGSGRNNEQFF. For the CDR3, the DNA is TGTGCCAGTAGTAGCCCGGGTAGCGGGAGGAACAATGAGCAGTTCTTC.

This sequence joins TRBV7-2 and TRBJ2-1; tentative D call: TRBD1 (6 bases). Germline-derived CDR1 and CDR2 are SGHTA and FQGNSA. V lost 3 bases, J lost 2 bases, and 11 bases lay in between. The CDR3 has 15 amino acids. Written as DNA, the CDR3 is TGTGCCAGCAGCTTTTCCGGGACAACCTACAATGAGCAGTTCTTC. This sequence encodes CASSFSGTTYNEQFF.

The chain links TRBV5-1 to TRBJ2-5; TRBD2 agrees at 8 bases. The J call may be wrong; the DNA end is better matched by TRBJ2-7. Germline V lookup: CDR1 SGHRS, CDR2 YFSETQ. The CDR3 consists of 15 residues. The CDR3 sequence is CASSEQSGSWYEQYF. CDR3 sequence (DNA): TGCGCCAGCAGCGAACAGAGCGGGAGTTGGTACGAGCAGTACTTC.

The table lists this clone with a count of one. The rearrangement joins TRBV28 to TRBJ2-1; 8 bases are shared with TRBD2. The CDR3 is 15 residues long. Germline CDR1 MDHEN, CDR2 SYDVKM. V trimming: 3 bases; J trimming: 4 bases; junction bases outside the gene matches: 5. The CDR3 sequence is CASSFRPSGYNEQFF. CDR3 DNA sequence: TGTGCCAGCAGTTTTAGGCCTAGCGGGTACAATGAGCAGTTCTTC.

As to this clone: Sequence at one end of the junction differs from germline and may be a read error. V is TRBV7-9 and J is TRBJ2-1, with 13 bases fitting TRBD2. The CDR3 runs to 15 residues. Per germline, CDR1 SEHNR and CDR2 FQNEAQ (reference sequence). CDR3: CSSSLTSGRNNEQFF. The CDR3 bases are TGTTCCAGCAGCCTGACTAGCGGGAGGAACAATGAGCAGTTCTTC.

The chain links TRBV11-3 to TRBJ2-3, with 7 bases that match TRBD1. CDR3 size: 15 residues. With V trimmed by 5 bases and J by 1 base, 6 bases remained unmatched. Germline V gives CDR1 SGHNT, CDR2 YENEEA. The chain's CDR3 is CASSPGQRRTDTQYF. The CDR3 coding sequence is TGTGCCAGCAGCCCGGGACAGCGCCGCACAGATACGCAGTATTTT.

In nucleotides, the CDR3 is TGTGCCAGCTCACCGACAGGGGACTATGGCTACACCTTC. Translated: CASSPTGDYGYTF. This sequence joins TRBV18 and TRBJ1-2; 8 bases map to TRBD1. The CDR3 sequence is 13 residues long. Germline lookup yields CDR1 KGHSH and CDR2 LQKENI. The V and J ends lost 3 bases and 3 bases, in that order; junction bases with no gene match: 0.

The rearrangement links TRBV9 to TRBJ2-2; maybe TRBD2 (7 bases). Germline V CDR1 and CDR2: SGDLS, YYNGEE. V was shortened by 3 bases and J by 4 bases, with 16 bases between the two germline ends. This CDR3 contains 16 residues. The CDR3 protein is CASSGSGAGATGELFF. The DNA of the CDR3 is TGTGCCAGCAGCGGCTCAGGGGCGGGAGCCACCGGGGAGCTGTTTTTT. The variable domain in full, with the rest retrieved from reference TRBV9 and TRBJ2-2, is DSGVTQTPKHLITATGQRVTLRCSPRSGDLSVYWYQQSLDQGLQFLIQYYNGEERAKGNILERFSAQQFPDLHSELNLSSLELGDSALYFCASSGSGAGATGELFFGEGSRLTVL.

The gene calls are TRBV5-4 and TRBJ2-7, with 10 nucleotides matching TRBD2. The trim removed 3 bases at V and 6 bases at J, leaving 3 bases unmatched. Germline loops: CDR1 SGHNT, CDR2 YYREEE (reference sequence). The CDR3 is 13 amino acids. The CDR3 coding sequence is TGTGCCAGCAGCTCGCGACTAGCGGGCGAGCAGTACTTC. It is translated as CASSSRLAGEQYF. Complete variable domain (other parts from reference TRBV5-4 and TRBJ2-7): ETGVTQSPTHLIKTRGQQVTLRCSSQSGHNTVSWYQQALGQGPQFIFQYYREEENGRGNFPPRFSGLQFPNYSSELNVNALELDDSALYLCASSSRLAGEQYFGPGTRLTVT.

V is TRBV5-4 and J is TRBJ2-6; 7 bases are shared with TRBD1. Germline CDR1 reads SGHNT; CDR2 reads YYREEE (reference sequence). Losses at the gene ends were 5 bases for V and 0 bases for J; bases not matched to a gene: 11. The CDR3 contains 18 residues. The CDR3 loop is CASRAGTAGNSGANVLTF. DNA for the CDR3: TGTGCCAGCAGGGCCGGGACAGCTGGAAACTCTGGGGCCAACGTCCTGACTTTC.

The CDR3 nucleotides read TGTGCCAGCTCACCAACAGATCCTAACGGGGAGCTGTTTTTT. Amino acids: CASSPTDPNGELFF. The chain couples TRBV18 to TRBJ2-2; the D is unclear. Germline lookup yields CDR1 KGHSH and CDR2 LQKENI. This CDR3 contains 14 residues. The V end lost 2 bases, the J end lost 7 bases, and 11 bases lay between the germline ends.

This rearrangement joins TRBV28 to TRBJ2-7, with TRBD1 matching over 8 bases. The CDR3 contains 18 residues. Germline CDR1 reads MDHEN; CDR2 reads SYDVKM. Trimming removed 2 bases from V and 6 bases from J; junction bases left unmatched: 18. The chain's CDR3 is CASSLPAWKQGAFGEQYF. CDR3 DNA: TGTGCCAGCAGTTTACCGGCATGGAAGCAGGGGGCGTTTGGCGAGCAGTACTTC.

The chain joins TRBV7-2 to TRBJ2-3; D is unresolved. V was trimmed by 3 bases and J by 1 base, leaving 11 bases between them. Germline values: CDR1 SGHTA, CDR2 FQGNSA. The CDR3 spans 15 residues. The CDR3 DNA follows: TGTGCCAGCAGCTTGCGACTCTCTGGCACAGATACGCAGTATTTT. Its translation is CASSLRLSGTDTQYF.

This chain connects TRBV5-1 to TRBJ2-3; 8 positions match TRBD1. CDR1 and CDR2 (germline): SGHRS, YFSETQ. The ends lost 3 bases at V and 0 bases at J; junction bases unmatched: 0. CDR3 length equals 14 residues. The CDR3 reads CASSWTGSTDTQYF. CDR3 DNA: TGCGCCAGCAGCTGGACAGGGAGCACAGATACGCAGTATTTT.

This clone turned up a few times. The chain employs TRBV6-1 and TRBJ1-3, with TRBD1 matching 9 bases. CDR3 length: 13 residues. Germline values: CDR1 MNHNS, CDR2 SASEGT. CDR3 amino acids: CGHRQGGGNTIYF. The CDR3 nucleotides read TGTGGACACCGACAGGGGGGAGGAAACACCATATATTTT.